This is a list of T cell receptor beta chains from one sample in a study of shared clonotypes between healthy human individuals. Some clones are missing from TCRdb's copy, which holds only in-frame ones; the method was immunoSEQ multiplex PCR. The sample holds 950,000 to 1,100,000 clones, more than 65% seen once. The sequenced material came from memory CD4+ T cells sorted from blood. These receptors were collected from a man between 18 and 29 years old in good health. Both conserved end residues are part of each CDR3. D genes are given only for firm matches. Expanded clones are given a class, and other clones once, few, many or no size at all.

TRBD1,-,TRBV28,TRBJ1-6,CASSFRPGQGNSPLHF,TGTGCCAGCAGTTTCCGACCGGGACAGGGCAATTCACCCCTCCACTTT
-,many,TRBV5-1,TRBJ2-5,CASSLGPFQETQYF,TGCGCCAGCAGCTTGGGACCATTCCAAGAGACCCAGTACTTC
-,-,TRBV19,TRBJ1-3,CASSSGSLGSGNTIYF,TGTGCCAGTAGTTCTGGGAGTTTGGGTTCTGGAAACACCATATATTTT
TRBD1,-,TRBV30,TRBJ1-6,CAWTLSGTGNSPLHF,TGTGCCTGGACTCTATCCGGGACAGGGAATTCACCCCTCCACTTT
-,-,TRBV7-9,TRBJ2-7,CASSRTQSSYEQYF,TGTGCCAGCAGCCGAACCCAAAGCTCCTACGAGCAGTACTTC
TRBD1,-,TRBV5-5,TRBJ1-6,CASSYSPTGVNSPLHF,TGTGCCAGCAGCTATTCCCCGACAGGGGTTAATTCACCCCTCCACTTT
-,-,TRBV30,TRBJ1-5,CAWSPGPGGNQPQHF,TGTGCCTGGAGTCCAGGGCCCGGGGGCAATCAGCCCCAGCATTTT
-,-,TRBV5-6,TRBJ2-1,CASSMRDEQFF,TGTGCCAGCAGCATGAGGGATGAGCAGTTCTTC
-,-,TRBV29-1,TRBJ2-3,CSVRPGSTDTQYF,TGCAGCGTTCGACCTGGGAGCACAGATACGCAGTATTTT
-,-,TRBV7-8,TRBJ2-3,CASSPDGRTDTQYF,TGTGCCAGCAGCCCGGACGGTCGCACAGATACGCAGTATTTT
-,few,TRBV7-2,TRBJ1-2,CASSSYLLEGGYTF,TGTGCCAGCAGCTCCTACCTCCTGGAGGGCGGCTACACCTTC
-,-,TRBV10-3,TRBJ1-2,CAISENRASRGYGYTF,TGTGCCATCAGTGAGAACCGGGCATCCAGGGGCTATGGCTACACCTTC
-,few,TRBV28,TRBJ1-5,CASSFGSPQHF,TGTGCCAGCAGTTTCGGATCGCCCCAGCATTTT
TRBD2,-,TRBV30,TRBJ2-2,CARRLAGNTGELFF,TGTGCCCGCCGACTAGCGGGAAACACCGGGGAGCTGTTTTTT
TRBD2,-,TRBV6-5,TRBJ2-2,CASRRAGGSDGELFF,TGTGCCAGCAGGAGAGCGGGGGGGTCGGACGGGGAGCTGTTTTTT
-,-,TRBV5-1,TRBJ2-1,CASSLEGSYNEQFF,TGCGCCAGCAGCTTAGAGGGCTCCTACAATGAGCAGTTCTTC
-,-,TRBV6-5,TRBJ1-2,CASSRGQNYGYTF,TGTGCCAGCAGTCGTGGACAAAACTATGGCTACACCTTC
-,-,TRBV2,TRBJ2-3,CASGVVTSGDTQYF,TGTGCCAGCGGAGTGGTTACTAGTGGTGATACGCAGTATTTT
-,-,TRBV15,TRBJ1-1,CATSRGGDTEAFF,TGTGCCACCAGCAGAGGGGGTGACACTGAAGCTTTCTTT
-,-,TRBV15,TRBJ2-3,CATSLRATDTQYF,TGTGCCACCTCTCTCCGGGCCACAGATACGCAGTATTTT
TRBD1,-,TRBV19,TRBJ2-7,CASRHRDSYEQYF,TGTGCCAGTAGGCACCGGGACAGCTACGAGCAGTACTTC
TRBD1,few,TRBV4-1,TRBJ1-6,CASSLGQGNSPLHF,TGCGCCAGCAGCCTGGGACAGGGTAATTCACCCCTCCACTTT
-,-,TRBV7-2,TRBJ2-7,CASSLGPSYEQYF,TGTGCCAGCAGCTTAGGGCCGAGCTACGAGCAGTACTTC
-,many,TRBV19,TRBJ1-1,CASSRTVMNTEAFF,TGTGCCAGTAGTAGGACAGTTATGAACACTGAAGCTTTCTTT
TRBD1,few,TRBV5-1,TRBJ1-2,CASSTPDRGVGYTF,TGCGCCAGCAGCACCCCGGACAGGGGTGTAGGCTACACCTTC
-,-,TRBV2,TRBJ2-2,CASSRIPNTGELFF,TGTGCCAGCTCGCGAATCCCGAACACCGGGGAGCTGTTTTTT
-,-,TRBV18,TRBJ2-1,CASSPGGTGPLSEQFF,TGTGCCAGCTCACCGGGGGGGACAGGACCCCTCTCTGAGCAGTTCTTC
TRBD1,-,TRBV18,TRBJ1-6,CASSPGTGSNSPLHF,TGTGCCAGCTCACCTGGGACAGGGAGTAATTCACCCCTCCACTTT
-,-,TRBV5-5,TRBJ1-5,CASSPSRTEFNQPQHF,TGTGCCAGCAGCCCGTCCCGGACAGAGTTTAATCAGCCCCAGCATTTT
TRBD2,-,TRBV10-3,TRBJ2-3,CAISESGSGLGDTQYF,TGTGCCATCAGTGAGTCTGGTAGCGGGTTGGGAGATACGCAGTATTTT
-,-,TRBV18,TRBJ2-3,CASSSPVDTQYF,TGTGCCAGCTCATCCCCAGTAGATACGCAGTATTTT
-,-,TRBV10-2,TRBJ2-2,CASKGNTGELFF,TGCGCCAGCAAGGGGAACACCGGGGAGCTGTTTTTT
TRBD2,once,TRBV19,TRBJ2-3,CASSMWGLLRDHTQYF,TGTGCCAGTAGTATGTGGGGACTATTGCGGGACCATACGCAGTATTTT
-,-,TRBV5-1,TRBJ2-5,CASSLGREKETQYF,TGCGCCAGCAGCTTGGGACGGGAAAAAGAGACCCAGTACTTC
-,-,TRBV2,TRBJ1-1,CASEDRFTEAFF,TGTGCCAGCGAAGACCGGTTCACTGAAGCTTTCTTT
-,once,TRBV30,TRBJ2-1,CAWSEFGRQGNEQFF,TGTGCCTGGTCCGAATTCGGGCGACAAGGGAATGAGCAGTTCTTC
-,-,TRBV6-1,TRBJ1-2,CATEVVNYGYTF,TGTGCCACCGAGGTTGTTAACTATGGCTACACCTTC
-,-,TRBV6-1,TRBJ1-5,CASSDRLRQPQHF,TGTGCCAGCAGTGATCGTCTAAGGCAGCCCCAGCATTTT
TRBD1,-,TRBV11-1,TRBJ1-1,CASSQTGVYAFF,TGTGCCAGCAGTCAGACAGGGGTGTATGCTTTCTTT
TRBD1,-,TRBV28,TRBJ1-1,CASSLGTGALNTEAFF,TGTGCCAGCAGCCTCGGGACAGGTGCATTGAACACTGAAGCTTTCTTT
-,once,TRBV19,TRBJ2-7,CASSPGTSRQYF,TGTGCCAGTAGTCCCGGGACTTCAAGGCAGTACTTC
TRBD2,-,TRBV5-6,TRBJ2-7,CASRQGGGHYEQYF,TGTGCCAGCAGACAAGGCGGGGGTCACTACGAGCAGTACTTC
-,-,TRBV28,TRBJ2-7,CASSLNALGAPNYEQYF,TGTGCCAGCAGTTTAAATGCGTTGGGGGCCCCTAACTACGAGCAGTACTTC
-,-,TRBV10-3,TRBJ2-3,CATAQAKGEGASTDTQYF,TGTGCCACAGCCCAAGCAAAGGGGGAGGGGGCTAGCACAGATACGCAGTATTTT
-,-,TRBV14,TRBJ2-3,CASSQVVAGLTDTQYF,TGTGCCAGCAGCCAAGTGGTAGCCGGTCTCACAGATACGCAGTATTTT
-,-,TRBV18,TRBJ2-7,CASSPGTTYEQYF,TGTGCCAGCTCACCTGGGACCACCTACGAGCAGTACTTC
TRBD2,-,TRBV7-9,TRBJ2-1,CASSRLTSGLHNEQFF,TGTGCCAGCAGCAGGCTAACTAGCGGGCTACACAATGAGCAGTTCTTC
-,-,TRBV5-4,TRBJ2-3,CASSFPQGMADTQYF,TGTGCCAGCAGCTTTCCCCAGGGAATGGCAGATACGCAGTATTTT
-,-,TRBV1,TRBJ2-2,CTSSLRSGPFTGELFF,TGCACCAGCAGCCTCCGGTCGGGACCTTTCACCGGGGAGCTGTTTTTT
TRBD1,-,TRBV6-5,TRBJ1-4,CASSYGTGLTNEKLFF,TGTGCCAGCAGTTACGGGACAGGGTTAACTAATGAAAAACTGTTTTTT
TRBD2,-,TRBV6-1,TRBJ2-7,CASSVDRGGFYEQYF,TGTGCCAGCAGCGTAGATCGGGGGGGGTTCTACGAGCAGTACTTC